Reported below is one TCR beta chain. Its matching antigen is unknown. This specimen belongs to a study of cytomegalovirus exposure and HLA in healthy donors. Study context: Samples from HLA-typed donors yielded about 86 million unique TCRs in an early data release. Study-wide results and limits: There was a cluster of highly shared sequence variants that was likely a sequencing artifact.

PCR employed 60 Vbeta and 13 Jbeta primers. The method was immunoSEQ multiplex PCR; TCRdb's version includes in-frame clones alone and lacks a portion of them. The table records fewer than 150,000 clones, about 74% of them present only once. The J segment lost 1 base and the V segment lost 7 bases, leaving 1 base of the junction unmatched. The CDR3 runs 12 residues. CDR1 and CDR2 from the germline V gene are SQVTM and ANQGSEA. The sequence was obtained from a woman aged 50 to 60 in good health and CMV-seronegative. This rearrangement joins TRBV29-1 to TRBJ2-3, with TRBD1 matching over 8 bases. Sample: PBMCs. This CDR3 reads CSGGQGTDTQYF. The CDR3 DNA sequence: TGCAGCGGGGGACAGGGCACAGATACGCAGTATTTT.